Following are 31 T cell receptor beta chains from one sample sequenced in a study of T cell changes during pregnancy in multiple sclerosis. TCRdb's copy holds only in-frame clones and misses some; the assay was immunoSEQ multiplex PCR. Of roughly 99,000 clones detected, roughly nine tenths appear once; the ten largest clones hold roughly 2.1%. Specimen: peripheral blood, collected after pregnancy. These receptors came from a female donor in good health, enrolled as a control in a pregnancy study.

V gene TRBV18 combines with J gene TRBJ2-1, with 10 bases matching TRBD2. The length of the CDR3 is 15 residues. The V and J ends lost 6 bases and 6 bases, in that order; junction bases with no gene match: 8. The germline CDR1 and CDR2 sequences are KGHSH and LQKENI. CDR3 region: CASSPQLAGTNEQFF. The CDR3 DNA is TGTGCCAGCTCGCCTCAACTAGCGGGGACCAATGAGCAGTTCTTC.

V and J are TRBV5-4 and TRBJ2-5; 13 positions match TRBD2. The length of the CDR3 is 16 residues. V lost 4 bases to trimming and J lost 1 base; unmatched junction nucleotides: 4. Germline V lookup: CDR1 SGHNT, CDR2 YYREEE (reference sequence). In nucleotides, the CDR3 is TGTGCCAGCAGCACGGGACTAGCGGGACCCCAAGAGACCCAGTACTTC. Protein: CASSTGLAGPQETQYF.

This chain's CDR3 is CASSDWPAKIQETQYF. CDR3 nucleotides: TGTGCCAGCAGTGATTGGCCCGCAAAGATCCAAGAGACCCAGTACTTC. The chain combines TRBV2 with TRBJ2-5, with unresolved D. The CDR3 totals 16 residues. Per germline, CDR1 SNHLY and CDR2 FYNNEI. The V end was cut by 3 bases, the J end by 1 base, with 15 bases between.

The gene calls are TRBV29-1 and TRBJ2-2; TRBD2 matches at 7 bases. With 2 bases clipped from V and 6 bases from J, the junction kept 6 bases outside the gene matches. Germline CDR1 reads SQVTM; CDR2 reads ANQGSEA. This CDR3 region has 14 residues. CDR3: CSVELAGPPGELFF. The CDR3, as DNA: TGCAGCGTTGAATTAGCGGGTCCCCCCGGGGAGCTGTTTTTT.

CDR3 coding DNA: TGTGCCAGCAGCTTAGAAGGGGGCAATCAGCCCCAGCATTTT. Its translation is CASSLEGGNQPQHF. The genes are TRBV11-2 and TRBJ1-5, with TRBD1 as a possible D gene (5 bases). Germline values: CDR1 SGHAT, CDR2 FQNNGV. The CDR3 contains 14 residues. Trimming removed 0 bases at V and 2 bases at J, with 5 bases between.

The chain combines TRBV6-1 with TRBJ2-7; no clear D gene. The length of the CDR3 is 12 residues. Trimming took 2 bases from V and 9 from J, leaving 11 bases between them. Germline V lookup: CDR1 MNHNS, CDR2 SASEGT. The CDR3 DNA follows: TGTGCCAGCAGTGAACGACTCCCCGGGCAGTACTTC. Encoded protein: CASSERLPGQYF.

The chain links TRBV18 to TRBJ2-1, with 12 bases matching TRBD2. The CDR3 covers 15 residues. The germline gives CDR1 KGHSH, CDR2 LQKENI. Losses at the gene ends were 3 bases for V and 5 bases for J; bases not matched to a gene: 2. CDR3 sequence (DNA): TGTGCCAGCTCACCGAGACTAGCGGGAGACAATGAGCAGTTCTTC. This gives the protein CASSPRLAGDNEQFF.

The table lists this clone with a count of one. The rearrangement joins TRBV5-1 to TRBJ2-2; 8 nucleotides match TRBD2. The junction had 11 bases not matched to a gene; V was cut back by 2 bases and J by 5 bases. The CDR3 runs 17 residues. Germline CDR1 is SGHRS and CDR2 is YFSETQ. CDR3 sequence reads: CASSFRLARLETGELFF. The CDR3 nucleotides read TGCGCCAGCAGCTTCAGACTAGCGCGGCTTGAGACCGGGGAGCTGTTTTTT.

The chain combines TRBV19 with TRBJ1-5, with 8 bases matching TRBD1. V shed 5 bases and J 6 bases; nucleotides not matched to a gene: 9. The CDR3 has 15 amino acids. Germline V gene lookup returns CDR1 LNHDA and CDR2 SQIVND (reference sequence). The DNA of the CDR3 is TGTGCCAGTAGTGATGGTCAGGGGGCCCGTCAGCCCCAGCATTTT. Translated, it gives CASSDGQGARQPQHF.

The V gene is TRBV10-1, the J gene TRBJ1-2; 9 nucleotides agree with TRBD1. This CDR3 spans 15 amino acids. The germline V gene has CDR1 WNHNN and CDR2 SYGVQD (reference sequence). V lost 0 bases to trimming and J lost 7 bases; unmatched junction nucleotides: 6. Here the CDR3 reads CASSESRTGDPGYTF. In DNA, the CDR3 is TGCGCCAGCAGTGAGTCCCGGACAGGGGATCCTGGCTACACCTTC.

The gene calls are TRBV27 and TRBJ2-7; D gene ambiguous. Germline V gene lookup returns CDR1 MNHEY and CDR2 SMNVEV (reference sequence). The CDR3 has 16 residues. The ends were cut back, 3 bases at V and 0 bases at J, with 15 bases in the middle. CDR3 coding DNA: TGTGCCAGCAGTTTTACGGGTGTGGTAGTCTCCTACGAGCAGTACTTC. The encoded protein is CASSFTGVVVSYEQYF.

This clone was recorded only once. CDR3 sequence (DNA): TGTGCCAGCTCGGGCAGGGAAGATTCACCCCTCCACTTT. Translated: CASSGREDSPLHF. This chain links TRBV18 with TRBJ1-6; possibly TRBD1 for D (5 bases). Trimming pared 6 bases from V and 8 bases from J, leaving 11 bases between. Germline V gene data show CDR1 as KGHSH and CDR2 as LQKENI. The CDR3 is made up of 13 amino acids.

The chain carries TRBV19 and TRBJ1-6; a weak D match, TRBD1 (6 bases). CDR1 is LNHDA and CDR2 is SQIVND in the germline V gene (reference sequence). Trimming removed 4 bases from V and 5 bases from J, with 6 bases in between. This CDR3 spans 13 amino acids. The CDR3 loop reads CASSRQDNSPLHF. The CDR3 coding sequence is TGTGCCAGTAGTAGACAGGATAATTCACCCCTCCACTTT.

This sequence joins TRBV19 and TRBJ2-1, with TRBD1 identical over 8 bases. Germline-derived CDR1 and CDR2 are LNHDA and SQIVND (reference sequence). The CDR3 contains 15 residues. J was trimmed by 0 bases and V by 5 bases; bases with no gene match: 3. The CDR3 nucleotides are TGTGCCAGTAGTGCAGACAGGGGCTCCTACAATGAGCAGTTCTTC. As protein: CASSADRGSYNEQFF.

The table lists this clone with a count of one. This chain links TRBV28 with TRBJ1-2; maybe TRBD1 (6 bases). Germline V gene data show CDR1 as MDHEN and CDR2 as SYDVKM. The CDR3 is 15 residues long. With 8 bases removed from V and 6 bases from J, the gap between germline ends came to 22 bases. The DNA for the CDR3 is TGTGCCAGCCTACTAATAGGGGGTTCGAGGGATGGCTACACCTTC. The encoded protein is CASLLIGGSRDGYTF.

This sequence joins TRBV5-6 and TRBJ1-4, with D uncertain. The germline V gene has CDR1 SGHDT and CDR2 YYEEEE. The CDR3 has 15 residues. V dropped 7 bases and J dropped 5 bases, with 18 bases sitting between them. CDR3 region: CASSRRVGRNEKLFF. CDR3 bases: TGTGCCAGCTCCAGACGGGTTGGGAGAAATGAAAAACTGTTTTTT.

Of note for this clone: At one boundary the junction diverges from the germline segment, which might be a read error. The V call is TRBV6-1, the J call TRBJ2-5; possibly TRBD2 for D (5 bases). Judging by the DNA end, TRBJ2-7 fits better; the J call may be wrong. The CDR3 length is 12 residues. The germline gives CDR1 MNHNS, CDR2 SASEGT. The CDR3, as DNA: TGTGTCAGCAGGCTCGGGGTGAACGAGCAGTACTTC. Translation gives CVSRLGVNEQYF.

Details on this clone: One junction end does not reproduce the germline sequence, and a read error may be involved. V gene TRBV7-7 combines with J gene TRBJ2-5; D gene ambiguous. Germline CDR1 is SSHAT and CDR2 is FNYEAQ (reference sequence). This CDR3 spans 13 amino acids. CDR3 sequence reads: CASSLGLEETQYF. Written as DNA, the CDR3 is TGTGCTAGCAGCTTAGGGCTCGAAGAGACCCAGTACTTC.

CDR3 DNA: TGTGCCAGCAGACCGACAGGGTCCCCCTCCAATGAGCAGTTCTTC. It yields the protein CASRPTGSPSNEQFF. This rearrangement joins TRBV9 to TRBJ2-1; TRBD1 matches at 7 bases. V gave up 5 bases and J gave up 6 bases; unmatched junction bases: 11. The germline V gene encodes CDR1 SGDLS and CDR2 YYNGEE. The CDR3 is made up of 15 amino acids.

The chain links TRBV7-9 to TRBJ2-5; D unresolved. The end of the DNA is better explained by TRBJ2-7, so the J call may be wrong. Germline CDR1 SEHNR, CDR2 FQNEAQ (reference sequence). The CDR3 sequence is 13 residues long. The CDR3 DNA sequence: TGTGCCTTGCCCCCGAGACAAGGCTACGAGCAGTACTTC. The encoded protein is CALPPRQGYEQYF.

This clone was seen a few times. This chain links TRBV6-1 with TRBJ2-3, with D tentatively TRBD2 (6 bases). The CDR3 sequence is 15 residues long. The ends were cut back, 7 bases at V and 4 bases at J, with 18 bases in the middle. Germline V gene data show CDR1 as MNHNS and CDR2 as SASEGT. The CDR3 bases are TGTGCCAGCACCCCAGAGGAGGGGTCAGCAGATACGCAGTATTTT. Translating gives CASTPEEGSADTQYF.

The chain is built from TRBV5-6 and TRBJ1-2; 8 nucleotides match TRBD1. Trimming removed 4 bases from V and 4 bases from J; junction bases left unmatched: 6. The CDR3 covers 14 residues. Germline V CDR1 and CDR2: SGHDT, YYEEEE. The CDR3 here is CASSLQDRAYGYTF. The CDR3 DNA is TGTGCCAGCAGCCTGCAGGACAGGGCCTATGGCTACACCTTC. Looking up the rest from reference TRBV5-6 and TRBJ1-2 gives the full variable domain: DAGVTQSPTHLIKTRGQQVTLRCSPKSGHDTVSWYQQALGQGPQFIFQYYEEEERQRGNFPDRFSGHQFPNYSSELNVNALLLGDSALYLCASSLQDRAYGYTFGSGTRLTVV.

The rearrangement joins TRBV25-1 to TRBJ2-7; D is possibly TRBD2 (6 bases). The V end was cut by 1 base, the J end by 1 base, with 11 bases between. CDR1 MGHDK and CDR2 SYGVNS come from the germline V gene. CDR3 size: 15 residues. The DNA for the CDR3 is TGTGCCAGCAGTGAATCGTTGGGGACTTCCTACGAGCAGTACTTC. This codes for CASSESLGTSYEQYF.

The chain employs TRBV2 and TRBJ2-5; D perhaps matches TRBD1 (5 bases). Trimming took off 3 bases at V and 5 bases at J, with 13 bases between the two ends. Germline lookup yields CDR1 SNHLY and CDR2 FYNNEI. The CDR3 is 14 amino acids. The CDR3 protein is CASSDGRVRETQYF. CDR3 sequence (DNA): TGTGCCAGCAGTGACGGCAGGGTAAGGGAGACCCAGTACTTC.

The chain couples TRBV27 to TRBJ2-2; 7 bases align to TRBD2. The CDR3 consists of 15 residues. The V gene's germline CDR1 is MNHEY and CDR2 SMNVEV (reference sequence). V dropped 6 bases and J dropped 6; count of bases not matched to a gene: 10. This CDR3 is CASRGDGGLAGELFF. The CDR3, as DNA: TGTGCCAGCAGGGGGGACGGGGGGTTGGCCGGGGAGCTGTTTTTT.

This clone was seen a single time. In DNA form, the CDR3 reads TGTGCCAGCAGCCGTCGGGGGGGCAGCACAGATACGCAGTATTTT. Residues: CASSRRGGSTDTQYF. The chain combines TRBV7-9 with TRBJ2-3; 8 bases map to TRBD2. CDR3 length equals 15 residues. Germline V gives CDR1 SEHNR, CDR2 FQNEAQ (reference sequence). V shed 5 bases, J shed 0 bases, and the junction held 4 bases outside the gene matches.

The rearrangement joins TRBV7-2 to TRBJ1-1; no reliable D call. Germline CDR1 is SGHTA and CDR2 is FQGNSA. The V and J ends lost 2 bases and 2 bases respectively, with 9 bases between them. This CDR3 has 14 residues. This chain's CDR3 is CASSLWPGNTEAFF. The CDR3, as DNA: TGTGCCAGCAGCTTATGGCCAGGAAACACTGAAGCTTTCTTT.

The chain is built from TRBV4-1 and TRBJ2-1; the D gene is possibly TRBD2 (5 bases). Trimming removed 5 bases at V and 1 base at J, with 12 bases between. The CDR3 spans 15 residues. The germline gives CDR1 MGHRA, CDR2 YSYEKL. The CDR3 DNA is TGCGCCAGCAGCTTAACGGACTCTTCCTACAATGAGCAGTTCTTC. This encodes CASSLTDSSYNEQFF.

The rearrangement links TRBV29-1 to TRBJ1-2; no reliable D call. There are 13 residues in the CDR3. CDR1 is SQVTM, CDR2 ANQGSEA, per germline. Trimming stripped 5 bases from V and 2 bases from J, with 12 bases between. The CDR3 nucleotides are TGCAGCGTTCTGTGGCAGGTCAACTATGGCTACACCTTC. Its translation: CSVLWQVNYGYTF.

This chain joins TRBV10-3 and TRBJ2-7, with 11 positions matching TRBD1. The V gene end was trimmed by 6 bases and the J gene end by 5 bases; junction bases not matched to a gene: 3. Germline loops: CDR1 ENHRY, CDR2 SYGVKD. This CDR3 comprises 13 residues. The CDR3 nucleotides are TGTGCCATCAGACGGGACAGGGGGGACGAGCAGTACTTC. Translating gives CAIRRDRGDEQYF.

The chain joins TRBV19 to TRBJ2-1; 11 bases map to TRBD2. This CDR3 is 15 amino acids long. Germline-derived CDR1 and CDR2 are LNHDA and SQIVND (reference sequence). V trimming: 1 base; J trimming: 5 bases; junction bases outside the gene matches: 1. The CDR3: CASSIGLAGNNEQFF. The CDR3 DNA sequence: TGTGCCAGTAGTATAGGACTAGCGGGAAACAATGAGCAGTTCTTC.